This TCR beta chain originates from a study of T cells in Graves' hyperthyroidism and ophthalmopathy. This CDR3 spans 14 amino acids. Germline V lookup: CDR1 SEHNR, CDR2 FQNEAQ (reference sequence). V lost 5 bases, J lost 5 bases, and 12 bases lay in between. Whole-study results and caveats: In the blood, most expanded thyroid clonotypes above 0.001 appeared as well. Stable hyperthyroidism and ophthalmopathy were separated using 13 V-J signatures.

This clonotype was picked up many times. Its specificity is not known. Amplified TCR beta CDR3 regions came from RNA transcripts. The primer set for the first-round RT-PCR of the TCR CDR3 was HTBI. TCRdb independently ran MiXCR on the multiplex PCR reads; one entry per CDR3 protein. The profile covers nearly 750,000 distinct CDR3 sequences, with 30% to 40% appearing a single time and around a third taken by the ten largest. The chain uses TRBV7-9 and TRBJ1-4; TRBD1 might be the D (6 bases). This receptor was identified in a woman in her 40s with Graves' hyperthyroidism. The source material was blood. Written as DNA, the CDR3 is TGTGCCAGCAGCCCACAGGGTCCCAATGAAAAACTGTTTTTT. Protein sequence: CASSPQGPNEKLFF.